This T cell receptor (beta chain) was recorded in a study of T cells in Graves' hyperthyroidism and ophthalmopathy (dated by TCRdb to about 2019). The study in broad terms: Peripheral blood was sampled at the time of initial diagnosis, prior to any treatment. A discovery cohort of 95 to 100 patients, approximately 44 with Graves' ophthalmopathy and 57 with stable Graves' hyperthyroidism, was used to find distinguishing TCR V-J signatures. Prospective prediction of ophthalmopathy was tested in an independent validation cohort consisting of 18 to 20 hyperthyroidism patients and approximately 16 patients who later progressed to ophthalmopathy. For training and testing, the 100 or so patients in the discovery cohort were randomly divided in a 7:3 ratio. The study also compared thyroid tissue and blood T-cell repertoires from five or six Graves' hyperthyroidism patients. After sampling, hyperthyroidism patients received methimazole starting at 30 mg daily, and ophthalmopathy patients received high-dose intravenous methylprednisolone. The paper reports TCR Vbeta CDR3 sequencing of some 140 peripheral blood samples: around 41 ophthalmopathy, approximately 74 hyperthyroidism and approximately 17 progressor patients. On the study overall, not on this receptor specifically: No statistical method was used to set the sample size in advance, and investigators knew the group allocation. In validation, progression to ophthalmopathy was predicted by the model with 70% to 71% sensitivity and roughly 72% specificity, a median of approximately 6.5 months before onset. A model built on a 13 V-J signature distinguished ophthalmopathy from stable hyperthyroidism, reaching around 87% sensitivity and around 81% specificity in cross-validation and 80%/75% in testing. Most expanded thyroid clonotypes (frequency above 0.001) were also detected in blood, a finding suggesting that blood repertoires may reflect thyroid immune responses.

Graves' hyperthyroidism was defined as stable when no progression to ophthalmopathy occurred over 18 months of follow-up. Hyperthyroidism patients were aged 18 to 65 years and newly diagnosed, with disease duration of less than 2 months. Any patient with an uncontrolled infection, another autoimmune disease, pregnancy or lactation was excluded. Diagnoses were established on the basis of clinical symptoms, serum thyroxine and TRAb, thyroid ultrasound, and orbital computed tomography. PBMCs were separated from 10 ml of fresh peripheral blood using Ficoll-Paque density gradient centrifugation. Total RNA was extracted using Trizol reagent, and RNA quality was assessed on an Agilent 2100 Bioanalyzer. The CDR3 sequence holds 11 residues, the cysteine and phenylalanine included. Only CDR3 DNA is held: 33 bases, read in frame from base 1. The germline V gene encodes CDR1 ENHRY and CDR2 SYGVKD. Relative to germline, V is 4 bases shorter and J is 2 bases shorter, with 0 bases between their ends.

The TCR beta CDR3 regions were amplified from RNA transcripts. The TCR CDR3 was subjected to a first round of RT-PCR using the HTBI primer set and the Qiagen OneStep RT-PCR kit. Libraries were constructed in a second round of multiplex PCR, after which size selection and purification were performed. The libraries were sequenced on an Illumina HiSeq2000 using paired-end 100 bp reads. As for the original processing: SOAPnuke was used to process the raw data, throwing out any read that contained adapters or uncalled bases, had a mean Phred below 15, or lacked an exact constant-primer or identifier match. High-quality paired reads were merged with COPE v1.2.5, and unique nucleotide sequences were defined as clonotypes. Clonotypes were aligned to IMGT TRBV, TRBD and TRBJ reference segments using MiTCR v1.1. Analysis was restricted to V-J combinations with a frequency above 0.0001, which covered 98% to 99.2% of repertoires. The TCS score was defined as the ratio of F50 (clonal expansion) to E x V (chaos), calculated using BLOSUM62-based TCRdist between CDR3 peptides within each V-J. Welch's t-statistics and random forest reduced 500 to 550 V-J features to 13, which were used in a naive Bayes classifier (R e1071). The public reads were quality trimmed at Q25 with fastp and then assembled into clones with MiXCR by TCRdb, keeping productive beta chains. Rows are unified per CDR3 protein, each entry keeping the most common DNA and genes. What appears here as the V and J calls and clone size reflects TCRdb's work, not the paper's. The sample includes fewer than 600,000 distinct CDR3 sequences, with around 15% observed a single time. The ten largest clones take up over 15% of the sample.

This clonotype was seen a handful of times. Which antigen it targets is not known. Base qualities are not at hand, and no much larger clone is one base apart. Sequencing input: blood. The chain couples TRBV10-3 to TRBJ1-3, with the identity of the D gene unclear. The clonotype originates from a woman younger than 35 with Graves' hyperthyroidism. Read as DNA, the sequence is TGTGCCATCAGTGCTGGAAACACCATATATTTT. Its protein is CAISAGNTIYF.